This section outlines one T cell receptor beta chain sequence together with its context. The entry originates in a study of blood T cell repertoires in COVID-19. Overall study: Sites across the United States, Italy and Spain contributed samples from acute and convalescent COVID-19. PBMCs, B-cell-depleted T cells, or T cells were the source of the cDNA or gDNA that made up the material.

In the original workflow: Amplification with reference gene primers provided the estimates of nucleated cell counts. TCRdb's copy holds only in-frame clones and misses some; the assay was immunoSEQ multiplex PCR. V and J calls and clone size come straight from that table; D and trimming were deduced from the DNA. The table shows about 310,000 clones, with about nine tenths occurring only once. The CDR3 spans 17 residues. V lost 4 bases and J 1 base, leaving 19 bases between the germline ends. Germline lookup yields CDR1 MGHRA and CDR2 YSYEKL. The sequenced sample was peripheral blood. This receptor was taken from a man younger than 35 with active or convalescent COVID-19. The chain employs TRBV4-1 and TRBJ1-1; no firm D call. The CDR3 DNA reads TGCGCCAGCAGCCCCCAGGTAGGACTGATATCGAACACTGAAGCTTTCTTT. Translated, it gives CASSPQVGLISNTEAFF.